These T cell receptor beta chains were read from a single sample in a study of blood T cell repertoires in COVID-19. Libraries were prepared by immunoSEQ multiplex PCR; TCRdb keeps only in-frame clonotypes and omits some of them. Among 150,000 or so clones listed, 79% were seen once. Sequencing used peripheral blood. These receptors originate from a woman in her sixties or seventies with COVID-19, enrolled during active disease. Each CDR3 is given with its conserved first and last residue. The D gene is left open where the match is weak. Expanded clones are given a class, and other clones once, few, many or no size at all.

>TRBV6-1|.|.|TRBJ1-2
TGTGCCAGCAGTGAAAGGTCACAGGGTTATGGCTACACCTTC
CASSERSQGYGYTF
>TRBV7-2|.|.|TRBJ1-1
TGTGCCAGCAGCTTAAACCCTCAGGGATTTTTCCGAGGCACTGAAGCTTTCTTT
CASSLNPQGFFRGTEAFF
>TRBV4-3|.|.|TRBJ2-3
TGCGCCAGCAGCCAACTAGCGTCTAGCACAGATACGCAGTATTTT
CASSQLASSTDTQYF
>TRBV28|.|.|TRBJ1-2
TGTGCCAGCAGCCAAACAGGGATCTATGGCTACACCTTC
CASSQTGIYGYTF
>TRBV6-5|.|few|TRBJ1-2
TGTGCCAGCAGTTATGGCGGGGCTAACTATGGCTACACCTTC
CASSYGGANYGYTF
>TRBV28|.|.|TRBJ1-1
TGTGCCAGCAGTTTATCGGCAGGGGAGAGAGAAGCTTTCTTT
CASSLSAGEREAFF
>TRBV4-3|TRBD2|.|TRBJ2-1
TGCGCCAGCAGCCAAGATAGGGCTAGCGGGAGAGAGCAGTTCTTC
CASSQDRASGREQFF
>TRBV6-5|TRBD1|.|TRBJ1-4
TGTGCCAGCAGCCAGGGGGTGATGAATGAAAAACTGTTTTTT
CASSQGVMNEKLFF
>TRBV6-4|TRBD2|few|TRBJ2-3
TGTGCCAGCAGGGCAACTAGCGGGGGGGCCGATACGCAGTATTTT
CASRATSGGADTQYF
>TRBV7-3|TRBD2|.|TRBJ2-3
TGTGCCAGCAGCACCAAGACTAGCGCCACGCAGTATTTT
CASSTKTSATQYF
>TRBV7-9|.|.|TRBJ1-6
TGTGCCAGCAGCTTTTCACCCTACGGACAGACCAATTCACCCCTCCACTTT
CASSFSPYGQTNSPLHF
>TRBV5-1|TRBD2|.|TRBJ2-2
TGCGCCAGCAGCTTGAGCGGGACGAACACCGGGGAGCTGTTTTTT
CASSLSGTNTGELFF
>TRBV5-1|TRBD1|.|TRBJ1-2
TGCGCCAGCAGCTTGCAGACAGGGAAAGACCCTGGCTACACCTTC
CASSLQTGKDPGYTF
>TRBV10-3|.|.|TRBJ2-5
TGTGCCATCCGCCAGGGAGAGACCCAGTACTTC
CAIRQGETQYF
>TRBV5-1|.|.|TRBJ2-7
TGCGCCAGCAGCTTGAAGGGCGGGACGGCTACCTACGAGCAGTACTTC
CASSLKGGTATYEQYF
>TRBV7-2|.|once|TRBJ2-3
TGTGCCAGCCTCGAAGCCGGGACATATCTCACAGATACGCAGTATTTT
CASLEAGTYLTDTQYF
>TRBV9|.|.|TRBJ1-1
TGTGCCAGCAGCCGGGGGTGGAGGAACACTGAAGCTTTCTTT
CASSRGWRNTEAFF
>TRBV6-6|TRBD2|few|TRBJ2-1
TGTGCCAGCAGTTACGAGCGGGGGAGCTCCTACAATGAGCAGTTCTTC
CASSYERGSSYNEQFF
>TRBV14|.|.|TRBJ2-4
TGTGCCAGCAGCCAAGTCCAGAACATTCAGTACTTC
CASSQVQNIQYF
>TRBV9|TRBD2|few|TRBJ2-3
TGTGCCAGCAGCACCGAAGGGAGCGGGAAACCCCCAAACAGCACAGATACGCAGTATTTT
CASSTEGSGKPPNSTDTQYF
>TRBV28|.|.|TRBJ1-2
TGTGCCAGCAGTTTATCGGGTGGGGCCAACTATGGCTACACCTTC
CASSLSGGANYGYTF
>TRBV7-2|TRBD2|few|TRBJ2-3
TGTGCCAGCAGCCTTTACAGCGGGGGAAGCACAGATACGCAGTATTTT
CASSLYSGGSTDTQYF
>TRBV11-1|.|.|TRBJ2-1
TGTGCCAGCAGCCACCTTGGGGAGCTCCAGTTCTTC
CASSHLGELQFF
>TRBV19|TRBD1|few|TRBJ1-5
TGTGCCAGTAGCCCGGACAGGGATCAGCCCCAGCATTTT
CASSPDRDQPQHF
>TRBV19|TRBD1|.|TRBJ2-2
TGTGCCAGTAGGCTCCGGGACAGGGCAGGAGAGCTGTTTTTT
CASRLRDRAGELFF
>TRBV7-2|.|.|TRBJ2-5
TGTGCCAGCAGCTTAGATATCAAGAGGGAGACCCAGTACTTC
CASSLDIKRETQYF
>TRBV2|.|.|TRBJ1-4
TGTGCCAGCCGCCGGGTTCGGGATGAAAAACTGTTTTTT
CASRRVRDEKLFF
>TRBV6-1|TRBD1|.|TRBJ1-2
TGTGCCAGCAGTGAAGACTGGCGGGCAGGGGGAAAAGGAAACTATGGCTACACCTTC
CASSEDWRAGGKGNYGYTF
>TRBV5-1|.|.|TRBJ1-2
TGCGCCAGCAGCTTAAAGTCTCCGGGGAACTATGGCTACACCTTC
CASSLKSPGNYGYTF
>TRBV10-3|.|few|TRBJ1-2
TGTGCCGTGGGGCCCCTTCTCTATGGCTACACCTTC
CAVGPLLYGYTF
>TRBV27|TRBD1|.|TRBJ2-3
TGTGCCAGCACCAAGGACAGGGTCACAGATACGCAGTATTTT
CASTKDRVTDTQYF
>TRBV9|TRBD1|.|TRBJ2-2
TGTGCCAGCAGCCCGCGGTCAGGGGGTATTGTCGGGGAGCTGTTTTTT
CASSPRSGGIVGELFF
>TRBV2|.|.|TRBJ1-1
TGTGCCAGCCAGACGACGGGGAACACTGAAGCTTTCTTT
CASQTTGNTEAFF
>TRBV30|.|once|TRBJ1-5
TGTGCCTGGAGTGTACTAAATCAGCCCCAGCATTTT
CAWSVLNQPQHF
>TRBV5-4|.|.|TRBJ2-5
TGTGCCAGCAGCTTGGACAGGGGGGGATTCCAAGAGACCCAGTACTTC
CASSLDRGGFQETQYF
>TRBV7-8|TRBD2|.|TRBJ2-5
TGTGCCAGCAGCTTAGGAGAGCGGGGGGGCTTCGGGACCCAGTACTTC
CASSLGERGGFGTQYF
>TRBV7-2|TRBD1|.|TRBJ1-1
TGTGCCAGCAGCCCTGAGACAGGGGGCGGGATTAAAGCTTTCTTT
CASSPETGGGIKAFF
>TRBV7-3|TRBD1|.|TRBJ1-2
TGTGCCAGCAGCTCCGGGCCGGGACAGCTGAACTATGGCTACACCTTC
CASSSGPGQLNYGYTF
>TRBV7-3|TRBD2|.|TRBJ2-3
TGTGCCAGCAGCTTCCGCGGGGGGCGAGGAGATACGCAGTATTTT
CASSFRGGRGDTQYF
>TRBV5-1|.|.|TRBJ2-2
TGCGCCAGCAGCTTGTTGTCCCTAGGGAACACCGGGGAGCTGTTTTTT
CASSLLSLGNTGELFF
>TRBV28|.|once|TRBJ1-5
TGTGCCAGCAGTTTATGGGGAGCGAGTGGGCAGCCCCAGCATTTT
CASSLWGASGQPQHF
>TRBV7-2|TRBD1|once|TRBJ1-4
TGTGCCAGCAGCTTAGCGACAGGGGCTAATGAAAAACTGTTTTTT
CASSLATGANEKLFF
>TRBV6-2/TRBV6-3|.|few|TRBJ2-5
TGTGCCAGCAGTAGCGACAGGACCATCCAAGAGACCCAGTACTTC
CASSSDRTIQETQYF
>TRBV4-2|.|.|TRBJ1-2
TGTGCCAGCAGCCCCCCAAGCGAACCTAACTATGGCTACACCTTC
CASSPPSEPNYGYTF
>TRBV27|TRBD2|once|TRBJ2-3
TGTGCCAGCAGATACGAATCGGGGACTAGTAGGGACCTTAGCACAGATACGCAGTATTTT
CASRYESGTSRDLSTDTQYF